This is a list of T cell receptor beta chains from one sample in a study of regulatory T cells in long-lasting Graves disease. TCRdb processed the multiplex PCR reads anew with MiXCR; each CDR3 protein has one entry. The sample comprises 400,000 to 500,000 distinct CDR3 sequences, more than 20% of which are singletons, and 7.8% rests with the top ten. The input for sequencing was peripheral blood mononuclear cells (PBMCs), taken when the disease was refractory, from a patient treated with antithyroid drugs. These receptors came from a female donor with Graves disease. The CDR3 runs from the conserved cysteine through the conserved F or W. The D gene is left open where the match is weak. Size is omitted from some rows. Given values are once, few, many or a class for expanded clones.

clone size: -
J gene: TRBJ2-5
D gene: TRBD1
V gene: TRBV20-1
CDR3 length: 15
CDR3 protein: CSANRDRGYQETQYF
CDR3 DNA: TGCAGTGCAAACCGGGACAGGGGCTACCAAGAGACCCAGTACTTC

clone size: many
J gene: TRBJ2-7
D gene: -
V gene: TRBV6-1
CDR3 length: 16
CDR3 protein: CASTQKPQALSYEQYF
CDR3 DNA: TGTGCCAGCACCCAGAAGCCCCAGGCCCTCTCCTACGAGCAGTACTTC

clone size: -
J gene: TRBJ2-4
D gene: TRBD1
V gene: TRBV7-9
CDR3 length: 13
CDR3 protein: CASSPYRGNIQYF
CDR3 DNA: TGTGCCAGCAGCCCCTACAGGGGGAACATTCAGTACTTC

clone size: few
J gene: TRBJ1-1
D gene: -
V gene: TRBV12-5
CDR3 length: 12
CDR3 protein: CASGIGDTEAFF
CDR3 DNA: TGTGCTAGTGGTATCGGGGACACTGAAGCTTTCTTT

clone size: -
J gene: TRBJ2-1
D gene: -
V gene: TRBV28
CDR3 length: 12
CDR3 protein: CASSSGLDEQFF
CDR3 DNA: TGTGCCAGCAGTTCGGGCCTCGATGAGCAGTTCTTC

clone size: many
J gene: TRBJ2-3
D gene: -
V gene: TRBV5-1
CDR3 length: 13
CDR3 protein: CASSLGSTDTQYF
CDR3 DNA: TGCGCCAGCAGCTTGGGGAGCACAGATACGCAGTATTTT

clone size: many
J gene: TRBJ2-7
D gene: -
V gene: TRBV28
CDR3 length: 13
CDR3 protein: CASSPPTDINKYF
CDR3 DNA: TGTGCCAGCAGTCCACCTACGGACATAAATAAGTACTTC

clone size: many
J gene: TRBJ2-4
D gene: TRBD1
V gene: TRBV28
CDR3 length: 14
CDR3 protein: CASSRTGPGNIQYF
CDR3 DNA: TGTGCCAGCAGCCGGACAGGGCCGGGAAACATTCAGTACTTC

clone size: -
J gene: TRBJ1-1
D gene: -
V gene: TRBV7-3
CDR3 length: 11
CDR3 protein: CAQEVNTEAFF
CDR3 DNA: TGTGCCCAGGAGGTGAACACTGAAGCTTTCTTT

clone size: many
J gene: TRBJ2-5
D gene: TRBD2
V gene: TRBV7-9
CDR3 length: 14
CDR3 protein: CASSKTSGEETQYF
CDR3 DNA: TGTGCCAGCAGCAAGACTAGCGGAGAAGAGACCCAGTACTTC

clone size: -
J gene: TRBJ2-2
D gene: TRBD1
V gene: TRBV7-9
CDR3 length: 16
CDR3 protein: CASSSRQGVVTGELFF
CDR3 DNA: TGTGCCAGCAGCTCCCGACAGGGGGTGGTCACCGGGGAGCTGTTTTTT

clone size: -
J gene: TRBJ2-7
D gene: -
V gene: TRBV5-1
CDR3 length: 11
CDR3 protein: CASSFPYEQYF
CDR3 DNA: TGCGCCAGCAGCTTTCCTTACGAGCAGTACTTC

clone size: few
J gene: TRBJ2-7
D gene: -
V gene: TRBV30
CDR3 length: 13
CDR3 protein: CAWSWDDSYEQYF
CDR3 DNA: TGTGCCTGGAGTTGGGATGACTCCTACGAGCAGTACTTC

clone size: -
J gene: TRBJ2-7
D gene: -
V gene: TRBV4-2
CDR3 length: 14
CDR3 protein: CASSQGAVTYEQYF
CDR3 DNA: TGTGCCAGCAGCCAAGGGGCAGTTACCTACGAGCAGTACTTC

clone size: few
J gene: TRBJ2-2
D gene: -
V gene: TRBV28
CDR3 length: 11
CDR3 protein: CASNNPGELFF
CDR3 DNA: TGTGCCAGCAATAATCCCGGGGAGCTGTTTTTT

clone size: -
J gene: TRBJ1-2
D gene: -
V gene: TRBV10-3
CDR3 length: 14
CDR3 protein: CAISTELTGDGYTF
CDR3 DNA: TGTGCCATCTCGACAGAACTAACGGGGGATGGCTACACCTTC

clone size: -
J gene: TRBJ2-3
D gene: TRBD2
V gene: TRBV28
CDR3 length: 14
CDR3 protein: CASSVLAGVRTQYF
CDR3 DNA: TGTGCCAGCAGTGTCCTAGCGGGAGTGCGGACGCAGTATTTT